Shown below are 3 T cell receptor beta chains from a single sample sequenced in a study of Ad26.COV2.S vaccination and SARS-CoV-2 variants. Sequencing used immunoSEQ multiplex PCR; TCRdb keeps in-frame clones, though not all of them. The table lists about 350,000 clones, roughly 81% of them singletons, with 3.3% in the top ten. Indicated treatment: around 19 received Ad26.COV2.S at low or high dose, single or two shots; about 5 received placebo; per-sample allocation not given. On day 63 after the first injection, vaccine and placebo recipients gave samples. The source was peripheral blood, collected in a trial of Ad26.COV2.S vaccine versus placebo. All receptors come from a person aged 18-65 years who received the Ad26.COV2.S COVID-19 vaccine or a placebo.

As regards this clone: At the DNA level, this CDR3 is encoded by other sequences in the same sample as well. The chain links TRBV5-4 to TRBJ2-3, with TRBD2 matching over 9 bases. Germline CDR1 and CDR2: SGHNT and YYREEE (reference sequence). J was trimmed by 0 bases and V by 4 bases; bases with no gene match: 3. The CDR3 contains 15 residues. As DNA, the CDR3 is TGTGCCAGCAGCGATACTAGCGGGAGCACAGATACGCAGTATTTT. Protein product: CASSDTSGSTDTQYF.

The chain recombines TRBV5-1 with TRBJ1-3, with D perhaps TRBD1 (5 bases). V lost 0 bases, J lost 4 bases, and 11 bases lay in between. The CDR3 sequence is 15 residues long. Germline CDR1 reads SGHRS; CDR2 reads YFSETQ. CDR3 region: CASSLEAGDGNTIYF. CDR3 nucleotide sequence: TGCGCCAGCAGCTTGGAGGCCGGGGACGGAAACACCATATATTTT.

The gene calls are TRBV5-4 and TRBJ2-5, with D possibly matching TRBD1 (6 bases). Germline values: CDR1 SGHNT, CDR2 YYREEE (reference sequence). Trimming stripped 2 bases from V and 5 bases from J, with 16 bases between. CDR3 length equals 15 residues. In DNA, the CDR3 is TGTGCCAGCAGCTTTGGGGCAGGGGTCGGGGAGACCCAGTACTTC. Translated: CASSFGAGVGETQYF.